This entry lists 22 T cell receptor beta chains sequenced from one sample in a study of cytomegalovirus exposure and HLA in healthy donors (dated by TCRdb to 2017 to 2019). The method was the immunoSEQ multiplex PCR assay. A mixture of 60 forward primers for TCR Vbeta segments and 13 reverse primers for TCR Jbeta segments was used in the multiplex PCR. This is the immuneACCESS table as TCRdb keeps it, with only in-frame sequences that have V and J called. A part of the clones is gone; compared with another copy, unresolved V genes explain less than half, and the rest is unexplained. The sample table shows approximately 190,000 clones, and about 83% are seen once. About 1.8% of the sample is held by the ten biggest clonotypes. The sequencing input was PBMCs. These receptors all stem from a man in his forties or fifties in good health and CMV-seropositive.

CDR3 DNA sequence: TGTGCCAGCAGCTTCGAGTCGGGTTACAATGAGCAGTTCTTC. It specifies CASSFESGYNEQFF. The chain combines TRBV7-9 with TRBJ2-1; D uncertain. CDR1 and CDR2 from the germline V gene are SEHNR and FQNEAQ (reference sequence). This CDR3 is 14 amino acids long. With 3 bases removed from V and 4 bases from J, the gap between germline ends came to 10 bases.

The genes are TRBV7-9 and TRBJ1-1; no clear D gene. The CDR3 sequence is 12 residues long. Per germline, CDR1 SEHNR and CDR2 FQNEAQ (reference sequence). V gave up 5 bases and J gave up 6 bases, with 10 bases separating them. CDR3 amino acids: CASSIEDSEAFF. CDR3 nucleotide sequence: TGTGCCAGCAGCATCGAAGACTCTGAAGCTTTCTTT.

This clone came up once. CDR3 sequence (DNA): TGTGCTAGTGGTTTGGTACTCGGGGGGAACACTGAAGCTTTCTTT. Amino acid sequence: CASGLVLGGNTEAFF. This chain joins TRBV12-5 and TRBJ1-1; D might be TRBD1 (5 bases). The germline V gene encodes CDR1 LGHNT and CDR2 FRNRAP. The CDR3 length is 15 residues. V was cut by 0 bases and J by 1 base, with 9 bases left in between.

The rearrangement links TRBV7-9 to TRBJ1-4; 7 bases line up with TRBD1. This CDR3 is built from 16 residues. The V gene end was trimmed by 5 bases and the J gene end by 3 bases; junction bases not matched to a gene: 9. CDR1 and CDR2 from the germline V gene are SEHNR and FQNEAQ (reference sequence). DNA of the CDR3: TGTGCCAGCAGCCTCGGACAGGTCGGAGCTAATGAAAAACTGTTTTTT. Amino acid sequence: CASSLGQVGANEKLFF.

The rearrangement uses TRBV7-8 and TRBJ2-7; 10 nucleotides agree with TRBD2. The V and J ends lost 4 bases and 5 bases, in that order; junction bases with no gene match: 11. CDR3 length equals 16 residues. Germline V lookup: CDR1 SGHVS, CDR2 FQNEAQ. DNA of the CDR3: TGTGCCAGCAGCTGGTTGCTAGCGGGAGTTATTCACGAGCAGTACTTC. This encodes CASSWLLAGVIHEQYF.

The rearrangement joins TRBV27 to TRBJ2-1, with 11 positions matching TRBD2. The V segment lost 2 bases and the J segment 4 bases; nucleotides outside the gene matches: 1. Germline CDR1 MNHEY, CDR2 SMNVEV (reference sequence). The length of the CDR3 is 15 residues. Here the CDR3 DNA reads TGTGCCAGCAGTTTAACTAGCGGGAGTTACAATGAGCAGTTCTTC. It encodes CASSLTSGSYNEQFF.

The chain recombines TRBV28 with TRBJ2-7, with D possibly being TRBD2 (6 bases). CDR1 is MDHEN, CDR2 SYDVKM, per germline. V dropped 10 bases and J dropped 0 bases, with 13 bases sitting between them. This CDR3 spans 13 amino acids. CDR3 amino acids: CATSPGSSYEQYF. The CDR3 DNA follows: TGTGCCACCTCACCCGGGAGCTCCTACGAGCAGTACTTC.

The sample holds a few counts of this clone. The gene calls are TRBV7-2 and TRBJ1-1, with D possibly being TRBD1 (5 bases). CDR3 length: 13 amino acids. Germline loops: CDR1 SGHTA, CDR2 FQGNSA. The V gene lost 5 bases and the J gene lost 8 bases, with 15 bases spanning the gap. CDR3: CASSQLFQGEAFF. The DNA for the CDR3 is TGTGCCAGCAGCCAACTATTCCAGGGCGAAGCTTTCTTT.

This clone was seen more than once but under ten times. V usage is TRBV18 and J usage is TRBJ1-3; D not certain. This CDR3 is 13 amino acids long. V lost 5 bases to trimming and J lost 4 bases, with 9 bases between them. Germline loops: CDR1 KGHSH, CDR2 LQKENI. The CDR3 here is CASSARAGNTIYF. CDR3 in DNA: TGTGCCAGCTCAGCAAGAGCAGGAAACACCATATATTTT.

The chain has TRBV5-1 and TRBJ2-5; 9 nucleotides align to TRBD1. This CDR3 has 13 residues. With V trimmed by 5 bases and J by 6 bases, 5 bases remained unmatched. Germline lookup yields CDR1 SGHRS and CDR2 YFSETQ. CDR3 region: CASRVQGAQTQYF. The CDR3 bases are TGCGCCAGCAGAGTACAGGGGGCACAGACCCAGTACTTC.

The J gene is TRBJ2-2, the V gene TRBV2; 7 bases align to TRBD1. The length of the CDR3 is 17 residues. From germline, CDR1 is SNHLY and CDR2 FYNNEI. The V gene end was trimmed by 5 bases and the J gene end by 4 bases; junction bases not matched to a gene: 13. The CDR3 sequence: CASSRRGQAVGTGELFF. The CDR3 bases are TGTGCCAGCAGTCGGCGTGGACAGGCCGTCGGCACCGGGGAGCTGTTTTTT. Combining the CDR3 with reference TRBV2 and TRBJ2-2 gives the whole variable domain EPEVTQTPSHQVTQMGQEVILRCVPISNHLYFYWYRQILGQKVEFLVSFYNNEISEKSEIFDDQFSVERPDGSNFTLKIRSTKLEDSAMYFCASSRRGQAVGTGELFFGEGSRLTVL.

The chain links TRBV7-8 to TRBJ1-1; 7 bases align to TRBD1. The trim removed 2 bases at V and 4 bases at J, leaving 7 bases unmatched. The CDR3 is 15 residues long. Germline loops: CDR1 SGHVS, CDR2 FQNEAQ. DNA for the CDR3: TGTGCCAGCAGCTTACCAGGGGGTCAAGGCACTGAAGCTTTCTTT. Amino acids: CASSLPGGQGTEAFF.

This clone has more than one count but fewer than ten. The chain is built from TRBV7-2 and TRBJ2-7; 13 nucleotides line up with TRBD2. Germline loops: CDR1 SGHTA, CDR2 FQGNSA. The CDR3 covers 18 residues. The trim removed 1 base at V and 5 bases at J, leaving 11 bases unmatched. Here the CDR3 reads CASSLVGTSGTGSHEQYF. The CDR3 region has the DNA TGTGCCAGCAGCTTAGTTGGGACTAGCGGGACGGGAAGCCACGAGCAGTACTTC.

The CDR3 reads CATEGAVTGELFF. In DNA form, the CDR3 reads TGTGCCACCGAAGGGGCCGTCACCGGGGAGCTGTTTTTT. This chain links TRBV15 with TRBJ2-2; the D gene is possibly TRBD1 (5 bases). Between the trimmed V and J ends, which lost 8 bases and 4 bases, there was a span of 11 bases. Germline V gives CDR1 LNHNV, CDR2 YYDKDF (reference sequence). CDR3 length: 13 residues.

J is TRBJ1-2 and V is TRBV5-6, with 9 bases identical to TRBD1. In germline, CDR1 is SGHDT, CDR2 YYEEEE. V lost 4 bases and J lost 2; bases outside the gene matches: 6. This CDR3 comprises 15 residues. The CDR3 sequence is CASSPGQGRNYGYTF. The CDR3 DNA reads as TGTGCCAGCAGCCCAGGACAGGGGAGGAACTATGGCTACACCTTC.

The V call is TRBV9, the J call TRBJ2-3; TRBD2 agrees at 11 bases. This CDR3 has 15 residues. Germline V lookup: CDR1 SGDLS, CDR2 YYNGEE. Trimming removed 7 bases from V and 7 bases from J; junction bases left unmatched: 11. CDR3 sequence (DNA): TGTGCCAGCCAAGTACTAGCGGGAGATTTATATACGCAGTATTTT. This encodes CASQVLAGDLYTQYF.

The chain joins TRBV6-5 to TRBJ1-1; 9 bases are shared with TRBD1. CDR1 and CDR2 from the germline V gene are MNHEY and SVGAGI. The CDR3 is 15 residues long. V lost 2 bases and J lost 1; bases outside the gene matches: 2. The CDR3 loop reads CASSYLGQGNTEAFF. The DNA of the CDR3 is TGTGCCAGCAGTTACCTGGGACAGGGGAACACTGAAGCTTTCTTT.

The V call is TRBV4-2, the J call TRBJ2-7; possible D gene TRBD1, 5 bases. Trimming cost V 0 bases and J 1 base, with 13 bases left between them. The CDR3 runs to 16 residues. Looked up from germline, CDR1 is LGHNA and CDR2 is YNFKEQ. The CDR3 DNA is TGTGCCAGCAGCCAAGATGGGGCCAGGAATTCCTACGAGCAGTACTTC. It encodes CASSQDGARNSYEQYF.

This clone was seen once. The chain uses TRBV6-1 and TRBJ2-2; 11 bases agree with TRBD2. V trimming: 4 bases; J trimming: 4 bases; junction bases outside the gene matches: 5. Germline CDR1 and CDR2: MNHNS and SASEGT. The CDR3 is 16 amino acids. The CDR3 bases are TGTGCCAGCAGTGCCCTAGCGGGAGGCGGCACCGGGGAGCTGTTTTTT. It yields the protein CASSALAGGGTGELFF.

About this clone itself: A junction boundary mismatches the germline segment, possibly from a read error. This chain connects TRBV6-1 to TRBJ2-7; 12 bases map to TRBD2. CDR1 MNHNS and CDR2 SASEGT come from the germline V gene. The CDR3 contains 15 residues. This chain's CDR3 is CASSGGGLAGKVDNF. CDR3 in DNA: TGTGCCAGCAGTGGGGGCGGACTAGCGGGGAAAGTGGATAACTTC.

The gene calls are TRBV27 and TRBJ1-2; D is perhaps TRBD1 (6 bases). V was trimmed by 4 bases and J by 2 bases, leaving 20 bases between them. In germline, CDR1 is MNHEY, CDR2 SMNVEV (reference sequence). The CDR3 is 17 amino acids. CDR3 sequence: CASSWFGGPGENYGYTF. DNA of the CDR3: TGTGCCAGCAGTTGGTTTGGTGGGCCAGGGGAGAACTATGGCTACACCTTC.

The J gene is TRBJ1-2, the V gene TRBV23-1; D is uncertain. TRBV23-1 is known as an ORF, though its function is uncertain. The CDR3 sequence is 13 residues long. V lost 2 bases to trimming and J lost 4 bases, with 8 bases between them. The DNA of the CDR3 is TGCGCCAGCAGTCAAGCAGACACCTATGGCTACACCTTC. Translated, it gives CASSQADTYGYTF.